The rows below give T cell receptor beta chains drawn from one sample of a study of cytomegalovirus exposure and HLA in healthy donors. Generated by immunoSEQ multiplex PCR, the TCRdb table keeps only in-frame clones and is missing some. The sample lists about 200,000 clones; roughly four fifths were seen once. Sequenced sample: PBMCs. Receptors originate from a boy between 2 and 15 years old in good health and CMV-seronegative. Each CDR3 is given with its conserved first and last residue. D genes are given only for firm matches. Part of the rows lack a size; the others show once, few, many or a class for expanded clones.

cdr3_length	v_call	j_call	d_call	clone_size	cdr3_nt	cdr3_aa
15	TRBV21-1	TRBJ1-6	.	.	TGTGCCAGCAGCAAAACCGGACAGGGGAATTCACCCCTCCACTTT	CASSKTGQGNSPLHF
11	TRBV20-1	TRBJ2-7	.	few	TGCAGTGCTAGGACAGCCTACGAGCAGTACTTC	CSARTAYEQYF
13	TRBV27	TRBJ1-2	.	.	TGTGCCAGCAGTTGGACCGGACTCGGCGGCTACACCTTC	CASSWTGLGGYTF
19	TRBV2	TRBJ2-7	TRBD2	.	TGTGCCAGCACTAGCTGGACGGGAAGGGTAGCGGGACCCACCTACGAGCAGTACTTC	CASTSWTGRVAGPTYEQYF
19	TRBV4-2	TRBJ2-6	.	once	TGTGCCAGCAGCCAAGATCAGACAGGATCCGCTTCTGGGGCCAACGTCCTGACTTTC	CASSQDQTGSASGANVLTF
12	TRBV6-5	TRBJ1-2	.	few	TGTGCCAGCACAAGGCCGGGGTATGGCTACACCTTC	CASTRPGYGYTF
15	TRBV5-4	TRBJ2-1	TRBD1	.	TGTGCCAGCAGTCCGGGACAGCAACCGTACAATGAGCAGTTCTTC	CASSPGQQPYNEQFF
14	TRBV7-9	TRBJ1-3	TRBD1	.	TGTGCCAGCAGCCCTGGGACAGACGGAAACACCATATATTTT	CASSPGTDGNTIYF
15	TRBV5-5	TRBJ2-1	TRBD2	.	TGTGCCAGCAGCTTGTCTAGCGGGGTAACGAATGAGCAGTTCTTC	CASSLSSGVTNEQFF
16	TRBV19	TRBJ2-2	.	.	TGTGCCAGTAGTTTGGGAGGGGGTACCTCACGCAGGGAGCTGTTTTTT	CASSLGGGTSRRELFF
16	TRBV5-8	TRBJ2-1	TRBD2	.	TGTGCCAGCAGCTTTGACGGTGGTGTACTAGCGGGGAAGCAGTTCTTC	CASSFDGGVLAGKQFF
15	TRBV27	TRBJ2-7	TRBD1	.	TGTGCCAGCAGTCAACCGGGACAGGGACCCTACGAGCAGTACTTC	CASSQPGQGPYEQYF
14	TRBV2	TRBJ1-5	.	.	TGTGCCAGCAGTAGAATGATGACGGGTCAGCCCCAGCATTTT	CASSRMMTGQPQHF
14	TRBV10-3	TRBJ2-2	.	.	TGTGCCATCAGTGTCCAGGGGATCGGCGGGGAGCTGTTTTTT	CAISVQGIGGELFF
14	TRBV4-3	TRBJ1-6	.	.	TGCGCCAGCAGCCAAGATTTGGAGCGGCCACCCCTCCACTTT	CASSQDLERPPLHF
16	TRBV18	TRBJ2-7	TRBD2	.	TGTGCCAGCTCACCCGGGACTAGCGGGGTCACCTACGAGCAGTACTTC	CASSPGTSGVTYEQYF
17	TRBV13	TRBJ2-7	.	few	TGTGCCAGCAGCCCCCCCCAGGGCGGGACAGTGCATTACGAGCAGTACTTC	CASSPPQGGTVHYEQYF
19	TRBV15	TRBJ2-3	TRBD2	.	TGTGCCACCAGCAGGGACCCTCGACTAGCGGGGGGACTCACAGATACGCAGTATTTT	CATSRDPRLAGGLTDTQYF
14	TRBV6-1	TRBJ1-2	TRBD1	once	TGTGCCACCAACTATCAGACAGGGCTCTATGGCTACACCTTC	CATNYQTGLYGYTF
15	TRBV9	TRBJ2-5	TRBD1	.	TGTGCCAGCAGCGCAACCGGACAGGGGGTCGAGACCCAGTACTTC	CASSATGQGVETQYF